This TCR beta chain was recorded in a study of Tregs in tolerant kidney transplant recipients. With regard to this clone: Its antigen is unknown.

CD4+CD25+CD127- Tregs, CD4+CD25- non-Tregs, CD4 and CD8 cells were sorted. This table comes from immunoSEQ multiplex PCR, and its TCRdb copy is limited to in-frame clones, with some not included. The sample contains some 66,000 clones, roughly 90% of which appear only once. The CDR3 totals 16 residues. Germline CDR1 LNHDA, CDR2 SQIVND (reference sequence). Trimming stripped 5 bases from V and 2 bases from J, with 19 bases between. Study-wide points: No direct test of biological reproducibility was done here. Few patients were studied, so findings need validation in larger groups.

The sequenced sample was CD8+ T cells from blood, obtained before the transplant. V is TRBV19 and J is TRBJ2-7; D is perhaps TRBD2 (6 bases). The receptor was isolated from a human donor who received a combined kidney and bone marrow transplant. The CDR3 spells CASSFGSSGRAYEQYF. DNA for the CDR3: TGTGCCAGTAGTTTCGGGAGCAGCGGGCGGGCCTACGAGCAGTACTTC.